These T cell receptor beta chains were read from a single sample in a study of blood T cell repertoires in COVID-19. Profiling relied on immunoSEQ multiplex PCR, and the TCRdb table lists in-frame clones only, not all of them. The table includes about 88,000 clones, roughly 87% detected once. Sequencing was performed on peripheral blood. The receptors were sampled from a woman aged 55-69 years with COVID-19, enrolled during active disease. CDR3s include the opening cysteine and the closing phenylalanine or tryptophan. Fields, in order: V gene, D gene, clone size, J gene, CDR3 length, CDR3 DNA, CDR3 protein. A D gene is named only where the DNA matches it firmly. Size tells how often a clone was seen (once, few, many) or the class of an expanded clone, and some rows leave it out.

v_call: TRBV30
d_call: TRBD2
clone_size: .
j_call: TRBJ2-2
cdr3_length: 15
cdr3_nt: TGTGCCTGGATGGGACTAGCGATGAACACCGGGGAGCTGTTTTTT
cdr3_aa: CAWMGLAMNTGELFF

v_call: TRBV7-2
d_call: .
clone_size: .
j_call: TRBJ1-3
cdr3_length: 14
cdr3_nt: TGTGCCAGCAGCCCGAGTAGCTCTGGAAACACCATATATTTT
cdr3_aa: CASSPSSSGNTIYF

v_call: TRBV5-5
d_call: TRBD2
clone_size: .
j_call: TRBJ2-7
cdr3_length: 14
cdr3_nt: TGTGCCAGCAGCTACTGGACTAGTACGAACGAGCAGTACTTC
cdr3_aa: CASSYWTSTNEQYF

v_call: TRBV5-1
d_call: TRBD1
clone_size: .
j_call: TRBJ1-1
cdr3_length: 15
cdr3_nt: TGCGCCAGCAGCATCCCGACAGGGGCGAACACTGAAGCTTTCTTT
cdr3_aa: CASSIPTGANTEAFF

v_call: TRBV27
d_call: TRBD1
clone_size: .
j_call: TRBJ1-5
cdr3_length: 16
cdr3_nt: TGTGCCAGCAGTTTATGGGCGGACAGGGCCCGTCAGCCCCAGCATTTT
cdr3_aa: CASSLWADRARQPQHF

v_call: TRBV19
d_call: TRBD1
clone_size: few
j_call: TRBJ1-2
cdr3_length: 13
cdr3_nt: TGTGCCAGTACCCCCACAGGGGGCTATGGCTACACCTTC
cdr3_aa: CASTPTGGYGYTF

v_call: TRBV4-3
d_call: TRBD1
clone_size: .
j_call: TRBJ1-6
cdr3_length: 16
cdr3_nt: TGCGCCAGCAGCCAAGATTTGGACAGGGGGAATTCACCCCTCCACTTT
cdr3_aa: CASSQDLDRGNSPLHF

v_call: TRBV6-4
d_call: .
clone_size: .
j_call: TRBJ1-5
cdr3_length: 15
cdr3_nt: TGTGCCAGCAGTGACTCCGGGACACACAATCAGCCCCAGCATTTT
cdr3_aa: CASSDSGTHNQPQHF

v_call: TRBV5-6
d_call: TRBD1
clone_size: .
j_call: TRBJ1-2
cdr3_length: 10
cdr3_nt: TGTGCCAGGAACAGGGGTGGCTACACCTTC
cdr3_aa: CARNRGGYTF

v_call: TRBV10-3
d_call: .
clone_size: .
j_call: TRBJ1-2
cdr3_length: 13
cdr3_nt: TGTGCCATCAGTGCCCAGGGTCATGATGGCTACACCTTC
cdr3_aa: CAISAQGHDGYTF

v_call: TRBV18
d_call: .
clone_size: .
j_call: TRBJ1-4
cdr3_length: 15
cdr3_nt: TGTGCCAGCTCACCTAGACAGGCAACTAATGAAAAACTGTTTTTT
cdr3_aa: CASSPRQATNEKLFF

v_call: TRBV10-3
d_call: TRBD2
clone_size: .
j_call: TRBJ2-3
cdr3_length: 15
cdr3_nt: TGTGCCATCAGTGCTAGCGGGGGGCCGGCAGATACGCAGTATTTT
cdr3_aa: CAISASGGPADTQYF

v_call: TRBV14
d_call: .
clone_size: .
j_call: TRBJ2-5
cdr3_length: 14
cdr3_nt: TGTGCCAGCAGCCACCTGACAGGAAAAGAGACCCAGTACTTC
cdr3_aa: CASSHLTGKETQYF

v_call: TRBV6-5
d_call: TRBD1
clone_size: .
j_call: TRBJ2-1
cdr3_length: 15
cdr3_nt: TGTGCCAGCAGGAGGGGGGGACAGGGGGTTTATGAGCAGTTCTTC
cdr3_aa: CASRRGGQGVYEQFF

v_call: TRBV18
d_call: .
clone_size: once
j_call: TRBJ2-7
cdr3_length: 14
cdr3_nt: TGTGCCAGCTCACCTGCGGGACAGCCATACGAGCAGTACTTC
cdr3_aa: CASSPAGQPYEQYF

v_call: TRBV24-1
d_call: TRBD2
clone_size: .
j_call: TRBJ2-7
cdr3_length: 14
cdr3_nt: TGTGCCACCAGTGACCCCGGGGGGGCCTACGAGCAGTACTTC
cdr3_aa: CATSDPGGAYEQYF

v_call: TRBV5-4
d_call: TRBD1
clone_size: .
j_call: TRBJ1-2
cdr3_length: 13
cdr3_nt: TGTGCCAGCAGCTCCGACAGGGGCTATGGCTACACCTTC
cdr3_aa: CASSSDRGYGYTF

v_call: TRBV10-3
d_call: .
clone_size: .
j_call: TRBJ2-1
cdr3_length: 15
cdr3_nt: TGTGCCATCAGTGATCCCCCCTTCGGGGCGGGGGAGCAGTTCTTC
cdr3_aa: CAISDPPFGAGEQFF

v_call: TRBV11-2
d_call: TRBD2
clone_size: .
j_call: TRBJ2-3
cdr3_length: 15
cdr3_nt: TGTGCCAGCAGCCAGCGGGGGGTTGGTCGGGATACGCAGTATTTT
cdr3_aa: CASSQRGVGRDTQYF

v_call: TRBV7-3
d_call: .
clone_size: .
j_call: TRBJ1-3
cdr3_length: 16
cdr3_nt: TGTGCCAGCAGCTTACAGGCCCCGGGGGCTGGAAACACCATATATTTT
cdr3_aa: CASSLQAPGAGNTIYF